This passage covers 26 T cell receptor beta chains from one sample sequenced in a study of blood T cell repertoires in COVID-19. Only in-frame clones appear in the TCRdb table, and some are missing; sequencing was by immunoSEQ multiplex PCR. The table has 95,000 to 150,000 clones, approximately 82% seen once. The sequencing input was peripheral blood. The receptors derive from a woman aged 45-65 years with acute or convalescent COVID-19.

This sequence joins TRBV28 and TRBJ1-2; the match to TRBD1 covers 10 bases. This CDR3 has 18 residues. Germline V gives CDR1 MDHEN, CDR2 SYDVKM. The junction had 19 bases not matched to a gene; V was cut back by 7 bases and J by 5 bases. CDR3 DNA: TGTGCCAGCATTCTGACGGGACAGGGGATGGGAGGGGAATATGGCTACACCTTC. Amino acids: CASILTGQGMGGEYGYTF.

CDR3 residues: CASTGRTYNSPLHF. The CDR3 DNA sequence: TGTGCCAGCACAGGCAGAACCTATAATTCACCCCTCCACTTT. This chain links TRBV6-5 with TRBJ1-6; D gene ambiguous. Germline lookup yields CDR1 MNHEY and CDR2 SVGAGI. The CDR3 covers 14 residues. The V end was cut by 7 bases, the J end by 2 bases, with 9 bases between.

The chain uses TRBV30 and TRBJ2-6; TRBD1 agrees at 9 bases. Trimming cost V 3 bases and J 1 base; bases outside gene matches: 4. CDR1 and CDR2 from the germline V gene are GTSNPN and SVGIG (reference sequence). The CDR3 consists of 16 residues. CDR3 protein: CAWSRDRVSGANVLTF. CDR3 coding DNA: TGTGCCTGGAGCCGGGACAGGGTTTCTGGGGCCAACGTCCTGACTTTC.

V usage is TRBV7-8 and J usage is TRBJ1-5; a possible D gene is TRBD1 (6 bases). The ends were cut back, 1 base at V and 0 bases at J, with 7 bases in the middle. This CDR3 has 15 residues. Per germline, CDR1 SGHVS and CDR2 FQNEAQ. Here the CDR3 reads CASSLGTDSNQPQHF. The CDR3 DNA reads as TGTGCCAGCAGCTTAGGGACAGATAGCAATCAGCCCCAGCATTTT. Using reference TRBV7-8 and TRBJ1-5 for the parts outside the CDR3, the full variable domain is GAGVSQSPRYKVAKRGQDVALRCDPISGHVSLFWYQQALGQGPEFLTYFQNEAQLDKSGLPSDRFFAERPEGSVSTLKIQRTQQEDSAVYLCASSLGTDSNQPQHFGDGTRLSIL.

V and J are TRBV6-1 and TRBJ2-1, with TRBD2 identical over 11 bases. The CDR3 extends over 16 amino acids. V lost 3 bases, J lost 4 bases, and 5 bases stayed unmatched. In germline, CDR1 is MNHNS, CDR2 SASEGT. This CDR3 reads CASSEPGLAAYNEQFF. Here the CDR3 DNA reads TGTGCCAGCAGTGAGCCGGGACTAGCGGCGTACAATGAGCAGTTCTTC.

V gene TRBV6-5 combines with J gene TRBJ1-2; D is uncertain. V lost 6 bases, J lost 5 bases, and 13 bases lay in between. The CDR3 sequence is 13 residues long. Germline assignment: CDR1 MNHEY and CDR2 SVGAGI. CDR3: CASSSPRGYGYTF. Here the CDR3 DNA reads TGTGCCAGCAGCTCCCCCCGGGGATATGGCTACACCTTC.

The gene calls are TRBV14 and TRBJ2-1; 12 bases are a match to TRBD2. Germline V gene data show CDR1 as SGHDN and CDR2 as FVKESK. The CDR3 sequence is 17 residues long. The J segment lost 7 bases and the V segment lost 3 bases, leaving 10 bases of the junction unmatched. The CDR3 DNA is TGTGCCAGCAGCCACGTCTCTAGCGGGAGGGCCGGAAATGAGCAGTTCTTC. It yields the protein CASSHVSSGRAGNEQFF. Filled out from reference TRBV14 and TRBJ2-1, the complete variable domain reads EAGVTQFPSHSVIEKGQTVTLRCDPISGHDNLYWYRRVMGKEIKFLLHFVKESKQDESGMPNNRFLAERTGGTYSTLKVQPAELEDSGVYFCASSHVSSGRAGNEQFFGPGTRLTVL.

The rearrangement joins TRBV27 to TRBJ2-3; D is perhaps TRBD1 (5 bases). Trimming pared 4 bases from V and 0 bases from J, leaving 11 bases between. Germline loops: CDR1 MNHEY, CDR2 SMNVEV (reference sequence). The CDR3 is 15 residues long. Written as DNA, the CDR3 is TGTGCCAGCAGTTCCCCCAGGGCTAGCACAGATACGCAGTATTTT. Translation gives CASSSPRASTDTQYF.

The CDR3 loop reads CASSQISTGEAFF. In DNA, the CDR3 is TGTGCCAGCAGCCAGATCTCGACAGGGGAAGCTTTCTTT. This chain links TRBV3-1 (or the pseudogene TRBV3-2) with TRBJ1-1; the match to TRBD1 covers 7 bases. The CDR3 contains 13 residues. Germline V gives CDR1 LGHDT, CDR2 YNNKEL (reference sequence). Losses at the gene ends were 3 bases for V and 8 bases for J; bases not matched to a gene: 6.

The chain combines TRBV6-1 with TRBJ2-3; 13 bases map to TRBD2. With 4 bases clipped from V and 2 bases from J, the junction kept 6 bases outside the gene matches. CDR1 is MNHNS, CDR2 SASEGT, per germline. This CDR3 comprises 17 residues. DNA of the CDR3: TGTGCCAGCAGTGGGAGGACTAGCGGGGGTCACACAGATACGCAGTATTTT. It codes for CASSGRTSGGHTDTQYF.

The chain combines TRBV6-5 with TRBJ2-3; D unresolved. Germline V CDR1 and CDR2: MNHEY, SVGAGI. Trimming removed 2 bases from V and 0 bases from J, with 6 bases in between. CDR3 length: 14 residues. In DNA, the CDR3 is TGTGCCAGCAGTTACGGCAGTAGCACAGATACGCAGTATTTT. It specifies CASSYGSSTDTQYF.

In this sample, this clone turned up a few times. The chain employs TRBV13 and TRBJ2-5; 12 bases align to TRBD2. In germline, CDR1 is PRHDT, CDR2 FYEKMQ (reference sequence). V shed 2 bases and J 4 bases; nucleotides not matched to a gene: 2. The CDR3 runs 15 residues. CDR3 in DNA: TGTGCCAGCAGCTTAAGACTAGCGGGGGCAGAGACCCAGTACTTC. Amino acids: CASSLRLAGAETQYF.

The V call is TRBV5-1, the J call TRBJ2-1, with 12 bases matching TRBD2. Germline V gene data show CDR1 as SGHRS and CDR2 as YFSETQ. The CDR3 loop spans 16 amino acids. V shed 0 bases, J shed 9 bases, and the junction held 7 bases outside the gene matches. CDR3 nucleotide sequence: TGCGCCAGCAGCTTGGTGCCTAGCGGGGGGGCAGGTGAGCAGTTCTTC. This translates into CASSLVPSGGAGEQFF.

The rearrangement links TRBV28 to TRBJ1-1, with a weak D call TRBD1 (5 bases). The CDR3 has 11 residues. Trimming stripped 5 bases from V and 7 bases from J, with 8 bases between. Looked up from germline, CDR1 is MDHEN and CDR2 is SYDVKM. The CDR3 here is CASSTQDEAFF. The CDR3 region has the DNA TGTGCCAGCAGTACACAGGATGAAGCTTTCTTT.

The V gene is TRBV28, the J gene TRBJ2-1, with 8 bases lining up with TRBD2. This CDR3 has 17 residues. The germline gives CDR1 MDHEN, CDR2 SYDVKM. The trim removed 3 bases at V and 8 bases at J, leaving 15 bases unmatched. Here the CDR3 DNA reads TGTGCCAGCAGTTTGGTGGCGCGGAGCGGGAGACGGCATGAGCAGTTCTTC. Encoded protein: CASSLVARSGRRHEQFF.

CDR3 residues: CASSYERRVYTF. The CDR3 nucleotides read TGTGCCAGCAGTTACGAAAGGAGGGTCTACACCTTC. This rearrangement joins TRBV6-5 to TRBJ1-2; no firm D call. The germline V gene encodes CDR1 MNHEY and CDR2 SVGAGI. This CDR3 contains 12 residues. V shed 2 bases and J shed 10 bases, with 11 bases lying between them.

V gene TRBV20-1 combines with J gene TRBJ1-1; perhaps TRBD1 as D (5 bases). Germline V gene sequence: CDR1 DFQATT, CDR2 SNEGSKA (reference sequence). This CDR3 has 11 amino acids. The V gene lost 4 bases and the J gene lost 10 bases, with 13 bases spanning the gap. CDR3: CSAIRSGGAFF. Written as DNA, the CDR3 is TGCAGTGCTATCCGGTCCGGGGGAGCTTTCTTT.

The chain carries TRBV5-4 and TRBJ1-3; possibly TRBD1 for D (6 bases). The ends were cut back, 0 bases at V and 6 bases at J, with 10 bases in the middle. Germline V lookup: CDR1 SGHNT, CDR2 YYREEE (reference sequence). The CDR3 is made up of 14 amino acids. The CDR3 nucleotides read TGTGCCAGCAGCTTGGGGACAGCTACAAACACCATATATTTT. Translated, it gives CASSLGTATNTIYF. The full variable domain, rest sourced from reference TRBV5-4 and TRBJ1-3, is ETGVTQSPTHLIKTRGQQVTLRCSSQSGHNTVSWYQQALGQGPQFIFQYYREEENGRGNFPPRFSGLQFPNYSSELNVNALELDDSALYLCASSLGTATNTIYFGEGSWLTVV.

V is TRBV5-4 and J is TRBJ2-3; tentatively, D is TRBD2 (7 bases). Germline assignment: CDR1 SGHNT and CDR2 YYREEE (reference sequence). The CDR3 is 14 residues long. V was trimmed by 2 bases and J by 3 bases, leaving 10 bases between them. The CDR3 protein is CASSFGGATDTQYF. CDR3 nucleotides: TGTGCCAGCAGCTTTGGGGGGGCGACAGATACGCAGTATTTT.

This clone showed up just a few times. CDR3 region: CASNPGDSPDTQYF. In DNA form, the CDR3 reads TGTGCCAGCAATCCGGGAGATTCTCCAGATACGCAGTATTTT. This sequence joins TRBV6-5 and TRBJ2-3; D may be TRBD2 (6 bases). This CDR3 region has 14 residues. Germline V gene data show CDR1 as MNHEY and CDR2 as SVGAGI. Trimming cost V 7 bases and J 4 bases, with 15 bases left between them.

The chain joins TRBV11-2 to TRBJ1-1; D unresolved. This CDR3 is 11 amino acids long. The germline V and J ends were trimmed by 0 bases and 8 bases, with 4 bases remaining between them. Germline V gene data show CDR1 as SGHAT and CDR2 as FQNNGV. For the CDR3, the DNA is TGTGCCAGCAGCTTAGACAGGGAAGCTTTCTTT. This encodes CASSLDREAFF.

V gene TRBV5-1 combines with J gene TRBJ2-3, with D perhaps TRBD2 (6 bases). V lost 0 bases, J lost 0 bases, and 11 bases lay in between. The CDR3 consists of 16 residues. Germline loops: CDR1 SGHRS, CDR2 YFSETQ. The CDR3 region has the DNA TGCGCCAGCAGCTTGGACCCGGGGGTTAGCACAGATACGCAGTATTTT. Residues: CASSLDPGVSTDTQYF.

V is TRBV28 and J is TRBJ1-1; D call uncertain. This CDR3 has 11 amino acids. Trimming took 7 bases from V and 10 from J, leaving 13 bases between them. CDR1 and CDR2 from the germline V gene are MDHEN and SYDVKM. In DNA, the CDR3 is TGTGCCAGCACCCACTATCCTCTAGCTTTCTTT. Translation: CASTHYPLAFF.

The rearrangement uses TRBV4-1 and TRBJ2-1; TRBD2 agrees at 14 bases. Per germline, CDR1 MGHRA and CDR2 YSYEKL. The CDR3 spans 17 residues. V lost 1 base to trimming and J lost 7 bases; unmatched junction nucleotides: 6. The CDR3 bases are TGCGCCAGCAGCCAAGCAGGGACTAGCGGGGGTAAAAATGAGCAGTTCTTC. Amino acid sequence: CASSQAGTSGGKNEQFF.

This rearrangement joins TRBV29-1 to TRBJ2-1; 8 bases fit TRBD1. CDR1 and CDR2 (germline): SQVTM, ANQGSEA. Trimming took 8 bases from V and 8 from J; bases not matched to a gene: 5. The CDR3 totals 11 residues. The CDR3 is CSSDRGHEQFF. The CDR3 DNA reads TGCAGCTCTGACAGGGGCCATGAGCAGTTCTTC.

The chain links TRBV11-2 to TRBJ2-1; 9 bases line up with TRBD2. V was pared by 5 bases and J by 9 bases, with 8 bases of the junction left unmatched. The CDR3 contains 14 residues. Germline V gene lookup returns CDR1 SGHAT and CDR2 FQNNGV. In nucleotides, the CDR3 is TGTGCCAGCAGCCTTAGCGGGAGTTACGGTGAGCAGTTCTTC. Amino acids: CASSLSGSYGEQFF. Full variable domain (remainder filled in from reference TRBV11-2 and TRBJ2-1): EAGVAQSPRYKIIEKRQSVAFWCNPISGHATLYWYQQILGQGPKLLIQFQNNGVVDDSQLPKDRFSAERLKGVDSTLKIQPAKLEDSAVYLCASSLSGSYGEQFFGPGTRLTVL.